This T cell receptor (delta chain) was profiled in a study of gamma-delta chains in newborns, infants, children (dated by TCRdb to between 2018 and 2020). In terms of the full investigation: According to the title of the study, polyclonal expansion of innate gammadelta T cells immediately after birth is driven by microbial exposure. The study investigated how microbial exposure shaped innate gammadelta T cell populations in human newborns immediately after birth.

This clone was seen more than once but under ten times. Its recognized antigen is unknown. The mismatch at residue 7 between this DNA's translation and the TCRdb protein of a much larger clone likely reflects a read error; the protein shown is translated from the DNA. Inclusive of the bounding cysteine and phenylalanine, the CDR3 is 15 residues long. Solely the CDR3 DNA is kept, with 45 bases framed from the first base. From a lookup of the germline V gene, CDR1 and CDR2 are GEAIGNYY and EKD. V was cut back by 0 bases and J by 5 bases, leaving a gap of 15 bases between them. TCRdb records Illumina MiSeq as the sequencer. TCRdb called clones from the public reads with CATT, and repeated DNA sequences were later combined into one row. In this sample the table shows roughly 4,000 delta-chain clones, 0.55% to 0.65% of which occur a single time. Approximately 19% of the sample lies in the top ten.

The chain is encoded by TRDV2 joined to TRDJ1; D gene: possibly TRDD3, on 6 matching bases. The receptor was derived from a child who was a newborn, infant or young child, either healthy, febrile or measles-vaccinated (not recorded which). Sequencing used blood. The base sequence is TGTGCCTGTGACACCTGGAGGATACATGGTGATAAACTCATCTTT. It translates to CACDTWRIHGDKLIF.